The rows below give T cell receptor beta chains drawn from one sample of a study of T-cell memory formation after mild COVID-19. TCRdb itself ran the 5' RACE reads through MiXCR, one entry per CDR3 protein. The table lists some 250,000 distinct CDR3 sequences, 8% to 9.5% of them singletons. The material sequenced was PBMCs or a T cell subset sorted from them (not recorded which). The receptors stem from a man between 18 and 35 years old who had mild COVID-19 (a few samples of this study predate the infection). Cell type and time point are not known. CDR3s include the opening cysteine and the closing phenylalanine or tryptophan. A D gene is named only where the DNA matches it firmly. Size tells how often a clone was seen (once, few, many) or the class of an expanded clone, and some rows leave it out.

D gene	J gene	clone size	V gene	CDR3 protein	CDR3 DNA
-	TRBJ2-1	few	TRBV6-5	CASSQTGGGNEQFF	TGTGCCAGCAGTCAAACCGGAGGGGGCAATGAGCAGTTCTTC
-	TRBJ2-1	few	TRBV7-3	CASSRGAGYEQFF	TGTGCCAGCAGCCGGGGGGCGGGATATGAGCAGTTCTTC
-	TRBJ2-2	-	TRBV5-1	CASSLSRSNTGELFF	TGCGCCAGCAGCTTGTCCAGGTCGAACACCGGGGAGCTGTTTTTT
-	TRBJ1-1	-	TRBV12-3/TRBV12-4	CASGVYRLTEAFF	TGTGCCAGCGGGGTGTATCGGTTGACTGAAGCTTTCTTT
-	TRBJ2-1	-	TRBV20-1	CSAREVRQRVIGFF	TGCAGTGCTAGAGAAGTCAGACAGCGGGTGATTGGGTTCTTC
-	TRBJ1-3	few	TRBV2	CASRDSSGNTIYF	TGTGCCAGCAGGGACAGCAGTGGAAACACCATATATTTT
TRBD1	TRBJ1-5	few	TRBV4-1	CASSHQGADNQPQHF	TGCGCCAGCAGCCACCAGGGGGCTGACAATCAGCCCCAGCATTTT
-	TRBJ2-7	many	TRBV12-3/TRBV12-4	CASSLELEGLEQYF	TGTGCCAGCAGTTTAGAACTCGAGGGGCTCGAGCAGTACTTC
-	TRBJ2-3	-	TRBV12-3/TRBV12-4	CASSFSERADTQYF	TGTGCCAGCAGTTTTTCCGAACGCGCAGATACGCAGTATTTT
-	TRBJ2-1	-	TRBV15	CATSRRGGEQFF	TGTGCCACCAGCAGAAGGGGAGGTGAGCAGTTCTTC
TRBD1	TRBJ1-2	few	TRBV20-1	CSARDLRTGGNYGYTF	TGCAGTGCTAGAGATCTCCGGACAGGGGGCAACTATGGCTACACCTTC
-	TRBJ2-3	many	TRBV10-1	CASSEEFLTDTQYF	TGCGCCAGCAGTGAGGAATTTCTCACAGATACGCAGTATTTT
-	TRBJ1-1	few	TRBV5-1	CASSLSRGRGSEAFF	TGCGCCAGCAGCTTGTCCCGGGGGCGCGGGAGTGAAGCTTTCTTT
-	TRBJ2-1	few	TRBV4-3	CASSQVPGNDEQFF	TGCGCCAGCAGCCAAGTGCCTGGGAACGATGAGCAGTTCTTC
TRBD1	TRBJ2-7	-	TRBV20-1	CSAGGRQGRYEQYF	TGCAGTGCTGGGGGGAGACAGGGGAGGTACGAGCAGTACTTC
-	TRBJ1-5	-	TRBV12-3/TRBV12-4	CASSPPGGANQPQHF	TGTGCCAGCAGCCCTCCCGGGGGGGCCAATCAGCCCCAGCATTTT
-	TRBJ1-6	few	TRBV7-2	CASSLPQGISPLHF	TGTGCCAGCAGCTTACCACAGGGAATTTCACCCCTCCACTTT
-	TRBJ1-2	-	TRBV5-4	CASSDSGQPNYGYTF	TGTGCCAGCAGCGACAGTGGACAGCCTAACTATGGCTACACCTTC
-	TRBJ2-3	few	TRBV24-1	CATSARAYTDTQYF	TGTGCCACCAGTGCGCGGGCTTACACAGATACGCAGTATTTT
-	TRBJ1-5	many	TRBV7-9	CASSLGQGGEMPQHF	TGTGCCAGCAGCTTAGGTCAGGGTGGCGAGATGCCCCAGCATTTT
-	TRBJ2-5	-	TRBV11-2	CASSPNRVMETQYF	TGTGCCAGCAGCCCGAACAGGGTCATGGAGACCCAGTACTTC
-	TRBJ1-5	few	TRBV7-6	CASSLEAEQGMYQPQHF	TGTGCCAGCAGCTTAGAGGCCGAACAGGGAATGTATCAGCCCCAGCATTTT
-	TRBJ1-1	many	TRBV9	CASSVEQNTEAFF	TGTGCCAGCAGCGTAGAACAGAACACTGAAGCTTTCTTT
-	TRBJ1-1	many	TRBV5-1	CASSPIDTDRNTEAFF	TGCGCCAGCAGCCCGATAGACACGGACCGTAACACTGAAGCTTTCTTT
TRBD2	TRBJ2-7	-	TRBV4-3	CASSQDLTSGGTREQYF	TGCGCCAGCAGCCAGGACCTGACGAGCGGGGGTACCCGCGAGCAGTACTTC
-	TRBJ2-7	many	TRBV12-3/TRBV12-4	CASSSSRWLHLSGEQYF	TGTGCCAGCAGCTCGAGCCGGTGGCTTCACCTATCGGGCGAGCAGTACTTC
TRBD1	TRBJ2-1	-	TRBV24-1	CATSDTGTGDYNEQFF	TGTGCCACCAGTGATACCGGGACAGGCGATTACAATGAGCAGTTCTTC
-	TRBJ2-5	few	TRBV6-6	CASSYTGSETQYF	TGTGCCAGCAGTTACACAGGGTCGGAGACCCAGTACTTC
-	TRBJ1-5	few	TRBV4-1	CASSQPKQGNQPQHF	TGCGCCAGCAGCCAACCCAAGCAGGGCAATCAGCCCCAGCATTTT
TRBD1	TRBJ1-1	-	TRBV7-2	CASSFSGTENTEAFF	TGTGCCAGCAGCTTTTCTGGGACAGAGAACACTGAAGCTTTCTTT
TRBD2	TRBJ2-5	-	TRBV12-3/TRBV12-4	CASTLAGGLQETQYF	TGTGCCAGCACCCTGGCGGGGGGATTACAAGAGACCCAGTACTTC
TRBD1	TRBJ2-5	once	TRBV5-1	CASTLGTGGLETQYF	TGCGCCAGCACCCTAGGGACAGGGGGTTTGGAGACCCAGTACTTC